Listed below are T cell receptor beta chains from one sample, sequenced in a study of blood T cell repertoires in COVID-19. Sequencing was performed with immunoSEQ multiplex PCR; in TCRdb, only in-frame clones are kept and a portion is missing. The repertoire holds about 310,000 clones, with 85% as singletons. The sequencing input was PBMCs or T cells enriched from blood (not recorded which). The receptors derive from a young woman who had been exposed to COVID-19. Each CDR3 is given with its conserved first and last residue. A D gene is named only where the DNA matches it firmly. Only part of the rows carry a size: once, few, many, or a class if the clone is expanded.

d_call clone_size j_call v_call cdr3_aa cdr3_nt
TRBD1 - TRBJ2-1 TRBV29-1 CSVEDGGTGGSEQFF TGCAGCGTTGAAGATGGGGGGACAGGGGGCAGTGAGCAGTTCTTC
- few TRBJ2-5 TRBV5-5 CASSMRTEETQYF TGTGCCAGCAGCATGCGGACTGAAGAGACCCAGTACTTC
TRBD2 - TRBJ2-1 TRBV5-1 CASSPLPSGRRAYNEQFF TGCGCCAGCAGCCCTCTTCCTAGCGGGAGAAGAGCCTACAATGAGCAGTTCTTC
TRBD1 - TRBJ1-5 TRBV11-1 CASSRDRGGQPQHF TGTGCCAGCAGCCGTGACAGGGGAGGACAGCCCCAGCATTTT
TRBD2 - TRBJ2-5 TRBV5-4 CASSSSGSEETQYF TGTGCCAGCAGCTCTAGCGGGAGTGAGGAGACCCAGTACTTC
- - TRBJ2-7 TRBV19 CASSFGQNYEQYF TGTGCCAGTAGCTTCGGACAAAACTACGAGCAGTACTTC
TRBD2 once TRBJ2-2 TRBV6-6 CASSYLAGTGELFF TGTGCCAGCAGTTACCTAGCGGGCACCGGGGAGCTGTTTTTT
TRBD2 - TRBJ2-1 TRBV9 CASSPYPTGELTSGGSREQFF TGTGCCAGCAGCCCCTACCCCACAGGGGAACTCACTAGCGGGGGTTCAAGGGAGCAGTTCTTC
TRBD1 - TRBJ2-5 TRBV5-4 CASSMGQGAGETQYF TGTGCCAGCAGCATGGGACAGGGGGCGGGAGAGACCCAGTACTTC
- - TRBJ1-4 TRBV5-1 CASSLQASNQEKLFF TGCGCCAGCAGCCTTCAGGCATCGAATCAAGAAAAACTGTTTTTT
- - TRBJ1-6 TRBV12-3/TRBV12-4 CASSFYGKALHF TGTGCCAGCAGTTTTTACGGGAAGGCCCTCCACTTT
- - TRBJ2-5 TRBV7-9 CASSLVGETQYF TGTGCCAGCAGCTTAGTTGGCGAGACCCAGTACTTC
- - TRBJ1-2 TRBV7-9 CASSHTSPSIYGYTF TGTGCCAGCAGTCATACTTCCCCGAGTATCTATGGCTACACCTTC
- - TRBJ2-7 TRBV7-7 CASSFRDKQSLQGYEQYF TGTGCTAGCAGCTTCCGGGACAAGCAATCATTGCAGGGATACGAGCAGTACTTC
- - TRBJ1-4 TRBV5-4 CASSSLSPTATNEKLFF TGTGCCAGCAGCTCCTTATCCCCGACAGCAACTAATGAAAAACTGTTTTTT
TRBD1 - TRBJ1-2 TRBV11-3 CASSLVWTGGKNYGYTF TGTGCCAGCAGCTTAGTTTGGACAGGGGGTAAAAACTATGGCTACACCTTC
TRBD1 - TRBJ2-1 TRBV28 CASSPRDRGMGTAGYNEQFF TGTGCCAGCAGCCCTCGGGACAGGGGGATGGGAACAGCGGGGTACAATGAGCAGTTCTTC
- - TRBJ1-1 TRBV20-1 CSARGGRDAFF TGCAGTGCCAGAGGGGGGCGCGACGCTTTCTTT
- - TRBJ2-1 TRBV3-1/TRBV3-2 CASSQAAGPEYEQFF TGTGCCAGCAGCCAAGCAGCGGGTCCCGAATATGAGCAGTTCTTC
- few TRBJ1-2 TRBV3-1/TRBV3-2 CASSHVLVGGMSYGYTF TGTGCCAGCAGCCACGTGCTTGTCGGGGGAATGTCCTATGGCTACACCTTC
TRBD2 - TRBJ2-5 TRBV7-2 CASSLDASGGARETQYF TGTGCCAGCAGCTTAGATGCTAGCGGGGGGGCCCGGGAGACCCAGTACTTC
TRBD1 - TRBJ1-3 TRBV2 CASSLAGTANSGNTIYF TGTGCCAGCAGTTTAGCCGGGACAGCCAACTCTGGAAACACCATATATTTT
TRBD1 - TRBJ1-3 TRBV7-9 CASSLTGEPGLDTIYF TGTGCCAGCAGCTTAACAGGGGAACCGGGTTTGGACACCATATATTTT
- - TRBJ1-6 TRBV30 CAWRVPGGWDNSPLHF TGTGCCTGGAGGGTACCGGGAGGTTGGGATAATTCACCCCTCCACTTT
- - TRBJ2-1 TRBV10-3 CAISPEDNEQFF TGTGCCATCAGCCCCGAGGACAATGAGCAGTTCTTC
- - TRBJ2-1 TRBV3-1/TRBV3-2 CASSQDWSRDFDLFF TGTGCCAGCAGCCAAGATTGGTCCCGGGACTTCGACCTGTTCTTC
- - TRBJ1-5 TRBV4-2 CASSQVEGYQPQHF TGTGCCAGCAGCCAAGTGGAGGGATATCAGCCCCAGCATTTT
- - TRBJ1-2 TRBV6-5 CASMGREAYGYTF TGTGCCAGCATGGGCAGGGAGGCATATGGCTACACCTTC
- - TRBJ2-3 TRBV3-1/TRBV3-2 CASSQDRRTQYF TGTGCCAGCAGCCAAGATCGTAGAACGCAGTATTTT
TRBD2 - TRBJ2-7 TRBV28 CASSPSGNHEQYF TGTGCCAGCAGTCCAAGCGGGAATCACGAGCAGTACTTC
- - TRBJ1-3 TRBV11-2 CASSLAQGQAGNTIYF TGTGCCAGCAGCTTAGCCCAAGGACAAGCTGGAAACACCATATATTTT
- - TRBJ1-5 TRBV7-9 CASSLVPTAGDYSNQPQHF TGTGCCAGCAGCTTAGTCCCAACGGCGGGGGATTATAGCAATCAGCCCCAGCATTTT
- - TRBJ2-1 TRBV30 CAWSQGPQGEQFF TGTGCCTGGTCACAGGGACCTCAAGGTGAGCAGTTCTTC
- - TRBJ2-7 TRBV5-1 CASSDSQGNEQYF TGCGCCAGCAGCGACTCACAGGGAAACGAGCAGTACTTC
- - TRBJ2-3 TRBV5-1 CASSLLRGVDSDTQYF TGCGCCAGCAGCTTGTTACGGGGAGTTGATTCAGATACGCAGTATTTT
TRBD2 - TRBJ2-7 TRBV5-1 CASSLSLAGFSFDEQYF TGCGCCAGCAGCTTGAGCCTAGCGGGATTTTCTTTCGACGAGCAGTACTTC
- - TRBJ1-5 TRBV19 CATTVRGDNSNQPQHF TGTGCCACCACTGTCCGGGGAGACAATAGCAATCAGCCCCAGCATTTT
TRBD2 - TRBJ2-1 TRBV5-4 CASSPSGSQNEQFF TGTGCCAGCAGCCCTAGCGGGAGCCAGAATGAGCAGTTCTTC
- - TRBJ2-5 TRBV19 CASSTPPGAQETQYF TGTGCCAGTAGTACTCCTCCTGGAGCTCAAGAGACCCAGTACTTC
TRBD1 - TRBJ1-2 TRBV12-5 CASGTGYGYTF TGTGCTAGCGGGACAGGCTATGGCTACACCTTC
TRBD1 - TRBJ2-7 TRBV7-9 CASSLGGQGSSYEQYF TGTGCCAGCAGCTTAGGCGGACAGGGGAGCTCCTACGAGCAGTACTTC
TRBD2 - TRBJ2-3 TRBV5-1 CASNLRGGDTDTQYF TGCGCCAGCAACTTACGGGGGGGCGATACAGATACGCAGTATTTT
- few TRBJ1-2 TRBV5-4 CASAEDSNSFNYGYTF TGTGCCAGTGCGGAGGACAGTAATTCCTTTAACTATGGCTACACCTTC
TRBD1 - TRBJ1-4 TRBV11-2 CASSPMGQGPTNEKLFF TGTGCCAGCAGCCCCATGGGACAGGGACCAACTAATGAAAAACTGTTTTTT
TRBD1 - TRBJ2-5 TRBV7-2 CASSLGARGRETQYF TGTGCCAGCAGCTTGGGAGCCAGGGGGCGAGAGACCCAGTACTTC
TRBD1 - TRBJ1-6 TRBV5-1 CASSLTGEVDSPLHF TGCGCCAGCAGCTTAACAGGGGAGGTGGATTCACCCCTCCACTTT
TRBD1 - TRBJ2-7 TRBV7-6 CASSLAQRRDRGRAHEQYF TGTGCCAGCAGCTTAGCGCAGCGAAGGGACAGGGGTAGGGCTCACGAGCAGTACTTC
TRBD1 - TRBJ2-2 TRBV5-5 CASSRGQGGAGELFF TGTGCCAGCAGCCGTGGACAGGGAGGTGCCGGGGAGCTGTTTTTT
- once TRBJ1-6 TRBV28 CASSSPTRPLHF TGTGCCAGCAGTTCCCCCACGCGACCCCTCCACTTT
- - TRBJ1-6 TRBV6-5 CASSSTTGNSPLHF TGTGCCAGCAGTTCTACTACAGGGAATTCACCCCTCCACTTT
TRBD1 - TRBJ2-6 TRBV28 CASSLRTGGASGANVLTF TGTGCCAGCAGTTTACGGACAGGGGGCGCTTCTGGGGCCAACGTCCTGACTTTC